This passage covers 14 T cell receptor beta chains from one sample sequenced in a study of human T cells and chemical hapten exposure. TCRdb processed the RACE reads anew with MiXCR; each CDR3 protein has one entry. The sample consists of over 50,000 distinct CDR3 sequences, approximately 11% of them appearing once. The time point denotes: patch test 1, 2 weeks after DPC sensitization. Treatment specified: therapeutic diphenylcyclopropenone sensitization with weekly scalp DPC. The authors extracted total RNA from unfractionated whole blood. The input for sequencing was whole blood, taken in connection with sensitization to the hapten diphenylcyclopropenone (DPC). The receptors stem from a woman in her thirties or forties with alopecia areata. Some clones in this sample may be carry-over from other donors' samples.

The gene calls are TRBV28 and TRBJ1-4; D perhaps matches TRBD1 (5 bases). Germline CDR1 reads MDHEN; CDR2 reads SYDVKM. The CDR3 extends over 14 amino acids. V lost 6 bases and J lost 8, with 16 bases in between. CDR3 in amino acids: CASSPSVRGEKLFF. DNA for the CDR3: TGTGCCAGCAGCCCCTCCGTCCGGGGGGAAAAACTGTTTTTT.

This clonotype was observed many times. The chain carries TRBV20-1 and TRBJ2-5, with TRBD2 identical over 10 bases. This CDR3 is built from 19 residues. Germline V gene data show CDR1 as DFQATT and CDR2 as SNEGSKA (reference sequence). Trimming at V came to 3 bases and at J to 0 bases, leaving 16 bases not matched to a gene. CDR3 protein: CSASRDGSGRIQYQETQYF. DNA of the CDR3: TGCAGTGCTAGCCGAGATGGTAGCGGGAGGATCCAGTACCAAGAGACCCAGTACTTC.

This clonotype turned up a few times. V usage is TRBV29-1 and J usage is TRBJ1-6; D gene uncertain. The CDR3 totals 13 residues. V gave up 4 bases and J gave up 6 bases, with 10 bases separating them. The germline V gene encodes CDR1 SQVTM and CDR2 ANQGSEA. CDR3 loop: CSVGSGPNSPLHF. The CDR3 DNA follows: TGCAGCGTTGGGTCTGGTCCTAATTCACCCCTCCACTTT.

This clonotype was counted at least ten times. The CDR3 reads CASSHRWGQGNEKLFF. The CDR3 coding sequence is TGCGCCAGCAGCCACCGATGGGGACAGGGGAACGAAAAACTGTTTTTT. The genes are TRBV4-3 and TRBJ1-4, with 10 bases fitting TRBD1. The CDR3 covers 16 residues. After removal of 3 bases from V and 8 bases from J, the junction contained 9 bases not matched to a gene. CDR1 and CDR2 from the germline V gene are LGHNA and YSLEER.

The table lists this clonotype with many counts. The chain is built from TRBV27 and TRBJ2-7; TRBD1 matches 7 bases. The CDR3 totals 14 residues. Per the germline V gene, CDR1 is MNHEY and CDR2 is SMNVEV (reference sequence). The ends lost 2 bases at V and 2 bases at J; junction bases unmatched: 3. Here the CDR3 DNA reads TGTGCCAGCAGTTTAGGGACAGACCCCTACGAGCAGTACTTC. Its protein product is CASSLGTDPYEQYF.

This clonotype was detected many times. The rearrangement uses TRBV4-2 and TRBJ2-3; 9 bases are shared with TRBD2. The V segment lost 3 bases and the J segment 2 bases; nucleotides outside the gene matches: 3. The CDR3 runs 15 residues. Germline V gives CDR1 LGHNA, CDR2 YNFKEQ. CDR3 DNA sequence: TGTGCCAGCAGCCAGACTAGCGGATACACAGATACGCAGTATTTT. Protein: CASSQTSGYTDTQYF.

In its sample, this clonotype was seen many times. The chain couples TRBV2 to TRBJ1-4, with unresolved D. CDR1 and CDR2 from the germline V gene are SNHLY and FYNNEI. This CDR3 contains 12 residues. V was cut by 10 bases and J by 14 bases, with 20 bases left in between. The CDR3 here is CATSPGPTVLFF. DNA for the CDR3: TGTGCCACCTCCCCAGGACCGACGGTTCTGTTTTTT.

This clonotype occurred a few times. This chain joins TRBV29-1 and TRBJ1-5; maybe TRBD1 (5 bases). The CDR3 has 12 residues. CDR1 SQVTM and CDR2 ANQGSEA come from the germline V gene. Deletions cut 4 bases from V and 3 bases from J, with 7 bases between. The CDR3 DNA is TGCAGCGTTGCGGGGGACAATCAGCCCCAGCATTTT. Residues: CSVAGDNQPQHF.

This rearrangement joins TRBV24-1 to TRBJ2-1, with D maybe TRBD1 (7 bases). The germline V and J ends were trimmed by 0 bases and 4 bases, with 12 bases remaining between them. In germline, CDR1 is KGHDR, CDR2 SFDVKD. The CDR3 runs 16 residues. The CDR3 sequence is CATSDLNPGGYNEQFF. As DNA, the CDR3 is TGTGCCACCAGTGATTTGAACCCAGGGGGGTACAATGAGCAGTTCTTC.

This clonotype was counted at least ten times. The gene calls are TRBV7-3 and TRBJ2-3, with TRBD2 matching 14 bases. The trim removed 5 bases at V and 2 bases at J, leaving 3 bases unmatched. Per germline, CDR1 SGHTA and CDR2 FQGTGA. CDR3 length: 16 amino acids. DNA of the CDR3: TGTGCCAGCAGCCAGGGACTAGCGGGAGACACAGATACGCAGTATTTT. Translated: CASSQGLAGDTDTQYF.

This clonotype has ten or more counts. The chain is built from TRBV20-1 and TRBJ1-1, with a possible D match to TRBD1 (6 bases). The germline V and J ends were trimmed by 2 bases and 6 bases, with 19 bases remaining between them. Germline V gives CDR1 DFQATT, CDR2 SNEGSKA (reference sequence). CDR3 length equals 15 residues. The CDR3: CSARTGQRPVPEAFF. CDR3 coding DNA: TGCAGTGCTAGAACCGGACAGCGGCCGGTTCCTGAAGCTTTCTTT.

This clonotype was seen repeatedly, ten times or more. The rearrangement joins TRBV12-3 or TRBV12-4 to TRBJ2-1, with 9 bases lining up with TRBD2. The CDR3 spans 16 residues. With V trimmed by 2 bases and J by 4 bases, 6 bases remained unmatched. CDR3 residues: CASSLFLAGSYNEQFF. The DNA of the CDR3 is TGTGCCAGCAGTTTATTTCTAGCGGGGTCGTACAATGAGCAGTTCTTC.

This clonotype was observed many times. The gene calls are TRBV3-1 and TRBJ2-5, with 8 bases that match TRBD2. This CDR3 contains 15 residues. The V and J ends lost 4 bases and 4 bases, in that order; junction bases with no gene match: 8. CDR1 LGHDT and CDR2 YNNKEL come from the germline V gene (reference sequence). The CDR3 spells CASSRGGAGGETQYF. The CDR3 DNA follows: TGTGCCAGCAGCCGCGGAGGGGCGGGAGGAGAGACCCAGTACTTC.

This clonotype was recorded a few times. The rearrangement joins TRBV18 to TRBJ1-5; 10 nucleotides align to TRBD1. V trimming: 4 bases; J trimming: 0 bases; junction bases outside the gene matches: 12. The CDR3 covers 19 residues. The germline V gene encodes CDR1 KGHSH and CDR2 LQKENI. CDR3 DNA: TGTGCCAGCTCACGGGGGACAGGGGCATCATCTTATAGCAATCAGCCCCAGCATTTT. It is translated as CASSRGTGASSYSNQPQHF.